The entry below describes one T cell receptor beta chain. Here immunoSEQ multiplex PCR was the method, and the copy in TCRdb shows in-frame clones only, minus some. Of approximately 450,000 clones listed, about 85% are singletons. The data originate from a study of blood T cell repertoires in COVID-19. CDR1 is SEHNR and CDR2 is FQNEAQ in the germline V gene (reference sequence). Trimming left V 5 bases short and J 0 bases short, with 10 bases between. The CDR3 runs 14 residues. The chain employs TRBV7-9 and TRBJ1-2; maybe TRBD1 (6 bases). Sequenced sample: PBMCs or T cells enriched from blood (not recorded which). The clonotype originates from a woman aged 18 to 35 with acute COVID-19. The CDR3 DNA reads TGTGCCAGCAGCCGGACAGAAACTAACTATGGCTACACCTTC. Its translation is CASSRTETNYGYTF.